This TCR beta chain derives from a study of cytomegalovirus exposure and HLA in healthy donors. Broader study findings: The listing of 150 or so TCR beta chains classed them as cytomegalovirus-associated. A likely sequencing artifact accounted for one observed cluster of highly shared sequence variants. The Asian-associated ancestry cluster reportedly had fewer N-insertions than the 666-donor mean in a later analysis.

PCR amplification relied on 60 Vbeta primers (plus 13 Jbeta primers). Data came from immunoSEQ multiplex PCR; TCRdb stores just in-frame clones and leaves some out. The data contain 250,000 to 350,000 clones, 86% of them singletons. The CDR3 runs to 12 residues. V shed 2 bases, J shed 8 bases, and the junction held 3 bases outside the gene matches. CDR1 and CDR2 (germline): SGHRS, YFSETQ. Though nominally healthy at sampling, donors likely had unrecorded immune exposures. In its sample, this clone was seen a few times. Its antigen is as yet unknown. The rearrangement joins TRBV5-1 to TRBJ1-2; 7 nucleotides agree with TRBD1. This sequence was found in a man aged 35 to 55 in good health and CMV-seropositive. Specimen: PBMCs. The CDR3 nucleotides are TGCGCCAGCAGCTTAGGGGGACAGGGCTACACCTTC. It translates to CASSLGGQGYTF.